These 26 T cell receptor beta chains were sequenced from one sample in a study of patients and donors after allogeneic stem cell transplantation (dated by TCRdb to the early 2020s). The library was made by RT-PCR. Sequencing used a NextSeq 550. In TCRdb, the public reads were trimmed at Q25 with fastp and aligned with MiXCR, with productive beta chains retained. Each CDR3 protein appears once, grouped with its most common genes and DNA. The sample yields about a million distinct CDR3 sequences; more than 15% were counted once. Roughly 6% of the sample rests with the top ten. Material: blood, either unsorted or a sorted T cell fraction (not recorded which). These receptors all come from a human donor who was either an allogeneic HSCT recipient or a stem cell or donor lymphocyte infusion donor (not recorded which). It is not recorded whose cells these are; they may come from a transplant donor.

This chain uses TRBV7-3 with TRBJ2-1; 12 bases are a match to TRBD2. J lost 7 bases, V lost 5 bases, and 6 bases had no gene match. CDR1 SGHTA and CDR2 FQGTGA come from the germline V gene. The CDR3 is 15 amino acids. CDR3 nucleotide sequence: TGTGCCAGCAGCCCGGGGACTAGCGGGTGGAATGAGCAGTTCTTC. It yields the protein CASSPGTSGWNEQFF.

This clonotype was picked up many times. CDR3: CSVDRSYNEQFF. DNA of the CDR3: TGCAGCGTTGACCGCTCCTACAATGAGCAGTTCTTC. The rearrangement uses TRBV29-1 and TRBJ2-1; D is uncertain. Germline-derived CDR1 and CDR2 are SQVTM and ANQGSEA. V was clipped by 3 bases and J by 0 bases, with 3 bases between them. The length of the CDR3 is 12 residues.

This clonotype occurred many times. The chain employs TRBV5-1 and TRBJ2-7; 9 nucleotides align to TRBD2. Trimming took 5 bases from V and 0 from J; bases not matched to a gene: 9. The CDR3 runs to 16 residues. Germline CDR1 reads SGHRS; CDR2 reads YFSETQ. The CDR3 loop is CASRWASGDPSYEQYF. In nucleotides, the CDR3 is TGCGCCAGCAGGTGGGCTAGCGGGGACCCCTCCTACGAGCAGTACTTC.

This clonotype was seen only a few times. In nucleotides, the CDR3 is TGTGCCAGCCGAAGACTGAGGGGGAGGGCTGGAAACACCATATATTTT. Protein: CASRRLRGRAGNTIYF. V is TRBV12-3 or TRBV12-4 and J is TRBJ1-3, with D possibly being TRBD1 (6 bases). Trimming shortened V by 8 bases and J by 2 bases, and 19 bases separated the two germline ends. The CDR3 runs 16 residues.

This rearrangement joins TRBV5-1 to TRBJ2-2; no firm D call. Trimming took off 0 bases at V and 4 bases at J, with 10 bases between the two ends. CDR1 SGHRS and CDR2 YFSETQ come from the germline V gene. This CDR3 region has 15 residues. As DNA, the CDR3 is TGCGCCAGCAGCTTGGTGTGGGGTCGCACCGGGGAGCTGTTTTTT. Its protein is CASSLVWGRTGELFF.

There are a few counts of this clonotype. The V and J genes are TRBV6-1 and TRBJ2-1; tentative D call: TRBD2 (6 bases). V was clipped by 5 bases and J by 5 bases, with 19 bases between them. This CDR3 comprises 16 residues. Germline values: CDR1 MNHNS, CDR2 SASEGT. Here the CDR3 reads CASSLDGGTRNNEQFF. Written as DNA, the CDR3 is TGTGCCAGCAGTCTAGATGGGGGGACTCGGAACAATGAGCAGTTCTTC.

The V and J genes are TRBV7-8 and TRBJ1-3; 8 bases fit TRBD1. Trimming removed 6 bases from V and 4 bases from J; junction bases left unmatched: 5. The CDR3 runs 14 residues. Germline V gives CDR1 SGHVS, CDR2 FQNEAQ. CDR3 sequence reads: CASRKGQGGNTIYF. In DNA form, the CDR3 reads TGTGCCAGCAGAAAAGGACAGGGAGGAAACACCATATATTTT.

The chain has TRBV7-9 and TRBJ1-1; possibly TRBD1 for D (6 bases). Germline lookup yields CDR1 SEHNR and CDR2 FQNEAQ (reference sequence). This CDR3 comprises 13 residues. Trimming cost V 3 bases and J 10 bases, with 15 bases left between them. The DNA of the CDR3 is TGTGCCAGCAGCTTGGGGCAGGGGTTGGGAGCTTTCTTT. It specifies CASSLGQGLGAFF.

The chain carries TRBV6-5 and TRBJ1-3; TRBD1 is a possible D gene (5 bases). V was shortened by 1 base and J by 3 bases, with 10 bases between the two germline ends. Germline CDR1 is MNHEY and CDR2 is SVGAGI. The CDR3 spans 15 residues. CDR3 in DNA: TGTGCCAGCAGTTACTTCGGGGGTAATGGAAACACCATATATTTT. Protein product: CASSYFGGNGNTIYF.

A few counts support this clonotype. The rearrangement uses TRBV7-8 and TRBJ2-1; 14 nucleotides match TRBD2. Germline trimming cut 5 bases from V and 2 bases from J; bases unmatched to any gene: 2. The CDR3 totals 16 residues. Germline V lookup: CDR1 SGHVS, CDR2 FQNEAQ. DNA for the CDR3: TGTGCCAGCAGCATGGGACTAGCGGGAGCCTACAATGAGCAGTTCTTC. Encoded protein: CASSMGLAGAYNEQFF.

A few counts support this clonotype. The chain combines TRBV20-1 with TRBJ1-1; weak D call: TRBD1 (6 bases). Germline loops: CDR1 DFQATT, CDR2 SNEGSKA (reference sequence). The CDR3 loop spans 14 amino acids. Trimming removed 3 bases from V and 2 bases from J, with 13 bases in between. The CDR3 reads CSASPTGRNTEAFF. The CDR3 DNA reads TGCAGTGCTAGTCCAACAGGGCGTAACACTGAAGCTTTCTTT.

V usage is TRBV29-1 and J usage is TRBJ2-2; tentative D call: TRBD1 (5 bases). From germline, CDR1 is SQVTM and CDR2 ANQGSEA. The ends were cut back, 7 bases at V and 1 base at J, with 7 bases in the middle. The CDR3 totals 12 residues. The CDR3 DNA reads as TGCAGCGCTGGACAGAACACCGGGGAGCTGTTTTTT. Translated, it gives CSAGQNTGELFF.

The V and J genes are TRBV20-1 and TRBJ1-5; the D is unclear. The CDR3 has 14 residues. Per the germline V gene, CDR1 is DFQATT and CDR2 is SNEGSKA (reference sequence). The ends were cut back, 3 bases at V and 2 bases at J, with 11 bases in the middle. CDR3: CSASPGVGNQPQHF. For the CDR3, the DNA is TGCAGTGCTAGTCCCGGGGTGGGCAATCAGCCCCAGCATTTT.

This chain joins TRBV4-1 and TRBJ1-6; no clear D. Trimming shortened V by 0 bases and J by 9 bases, and 15 bases separated the two germline ends. Germline V gene lookup returns CDR1 MGHRA and CDR2 YSYEKL. CDR3 size: 16 residues. The CDR3 DNA reads TGCGCCAGCAGCCAAGACCCGGCAGGCTGGGGTTCACCCCTCCACTTT. Translating gives CASSQDPAGWGSPLHF.

This sequence joins TRBV7-8 and TRBJ2-2; D not resolved. Trimming cost V 2 bases and J 0 bases, with 16 bases left between them. The CDR3 has 18 amino acids. CDR1 is SGHVS and CDR2 is FQNEAQ in the germline V gene. CDR3 loop: CASSLRLPSATNTGELFF. CDR3 nucleotides: TGTGCCAGCAGCTTAAGACTTCCATCAGCCACGAACACCGGGGAGCTGTTTTTT.

The rearrangement links TRBV29-1 to TRBJ2-7; possible D gene TRBD1, 5 bases. The CDR3 extends over 12 amino acids. Germline-derived CDR1 and CDR2 are SQVTM and ANQGSEA. V lost 6 bases to trimming and J lost 7 bases, with 16 bases between them. For the CDR3, the DNA is TGCAGCGTGTGGGGTAGGGCAGGGGAGCAGTACTTC. It encodes CSVWGRAGEQYF.

The chain combines TRBV2 with TRBJ2-5, with D tentatively TRBD1 or TRBD2 (5 bases each). CDR1 is SNHLY, CDR2 FYNNEI, per germline. The CDR3 has 13 amino acids. V was cut by 7 bases and J by 4 bases, with 13 bases left in between. For the CDR3, the DNA is TGTGCCAGCACGGGACGGCCCCTAGAGACCCAGTACTTC. It encodes CASTGRPLETQYF.

The gene calls are TRBV12-3 or TRBV12-4 and TRBJ2-4, with D maybe TRBD1 (6 bases). Trimming took off 6 bases at V and 4 bases at J, with 16 bases between the two ends. The CDR3 loop spans 15 amino acids. CDR3 residues: CASSHDRNYKNIQYF. CDR3 in DNA: TGTGCCAGCAGCCACGACAGGAACTATAAAAACATTCAGTACTTC.

As regards this clonotype: Compared with germline, one end of the junction differs, possibly owing to a read error. This sequence joins TRBV7-7 and TRBJ1-4, with D possibly matching TRBD1 (6 bases). The CDR3 runs to 16 residues. Per the germline V gene, CDR1 is SSHAT and CDR2 is FNYEAQ (reference sequence). This CDR3 reads CASSDRQVGVNEKLFF. CDR3 sequence (DNA): TGTGCTAGCAGCGACCGACAGGTTGGGGTTAATGAAAAACTGTTTTTT.

The V gene is TRBV7-2, the J gene TRBJ2-2; D is uncertain. The CDR3 has 15 amino acids. The germline gives CDR1 SGHTA, CDR2 FQGNSA. Trimming removed 3 bases at V and 1 base at J, with 9 bases between. CDR3 nucleotide sequence: TGTGCCAGCAGCTTTGGTTTTGGGAACACCGGGGAGCTGTTTTTT. Translating it yields CASSFGFGNTGELFF.

This clonotype was detected only a few times. The J gene is TRBJ2-1, the V gene TRBV25-1, with 10 bases identical to TRBD2. The CDR3 runs 17 residues. Trimming cost V 2 bases and J 8 bases; bases outside gene matches: 12. In germline, CDR1 is MGHDK, CDR2 SYGVNS. CDR3 sequence: CASSEPGLAKWRDEQFF. CDR3 sequence (DNA): TGTGCCAGCAGTGAACCGGGACTAGCGAAGTGGAGGGATGAGCAGTTCTTC.

This clonotype has just a few counts. The V and J genes are TRBV12-3 or TRBV12-4 and TRBJ2-5; D gene ambiguous. There are 15 residues in the CDR3. Trimming pared 3 bases from V and 2 bases from J, leaving 13 bases between. The CDR3 coding sequence is TGTGCCAGCAGTTTCGGCACCGGAAAACAAGAGACCCAGTACTTC. This encodes CASSFGTGKQETQYF.

This clonotype appeared a few times. This chain links TRBV4-3 with TRBJ2-7; D is unresolved. Germline assignment: CDR1 LGHNA and CDR2 YSLEER. Trimming left V 1 base short and J 1 base short, with 11 bases between. The CDR3 runs 15 residues. The CDR3, as DNA: TGCGCCAGCAGCCAAGTAGGCATGGGTTCCTACGAGCAGTACTTC. Residues: CASSQVGMGSYEQYF.

In this sample, this clonotype turned up a few times. V usage is TRBV4-3 and J usage is TRBJ1-1; no clear D. The CDR3 consists of 14 residues. The V end lost 0 bases, the J end lost 0 bases, and 5 bases lay between the germline ends. Per the germline V gene, CDR1 is LGHNA and CDR2 is YSLEER. Here the CDR3 DNA reads TGCGCCAGCAGCCAAGATTCGGTGAACACTGAAGCTTTCTTT. This sequence encodes CASSQDSVNTEAFF.

The rearrangement uses TRBV20-1 and TRBJ2-1, with a possible D match to TRBD1 (5 bases). Trimming shortened V by 2 bases and J by 0 bases, and 14 bases separated the two germline ends. The CDR3 extends over 16 amino acids. The V gene's germline CDR1 is DFQATT and CDR2 SNEGSKA (reference sequence). CDR3 nucleotides: TGCAGTGCTAGACTAAAAACAGGTAGCTCCTACAATGAGCAGTTCTTC. It codes for CSARLKTGSSYNEQFF.

In this sample, this clonotype turned up a few times. V gene TRBV7-2 combines with J gene TRBJ2-3, with unresolved D. V was cut by 0 bases and J by 9 bases, with 7 bases left in between. The CDR3 contains 12 residues. The germline gives CDR1 SGHTA, CDR2 FQGNSA. Here the CDR3 reads CASSLAIQTQYF. CDR3 nucleotide sequence: TGTGCCAGCAGCTTAGCTATCCAGACGCAGTATTTT.